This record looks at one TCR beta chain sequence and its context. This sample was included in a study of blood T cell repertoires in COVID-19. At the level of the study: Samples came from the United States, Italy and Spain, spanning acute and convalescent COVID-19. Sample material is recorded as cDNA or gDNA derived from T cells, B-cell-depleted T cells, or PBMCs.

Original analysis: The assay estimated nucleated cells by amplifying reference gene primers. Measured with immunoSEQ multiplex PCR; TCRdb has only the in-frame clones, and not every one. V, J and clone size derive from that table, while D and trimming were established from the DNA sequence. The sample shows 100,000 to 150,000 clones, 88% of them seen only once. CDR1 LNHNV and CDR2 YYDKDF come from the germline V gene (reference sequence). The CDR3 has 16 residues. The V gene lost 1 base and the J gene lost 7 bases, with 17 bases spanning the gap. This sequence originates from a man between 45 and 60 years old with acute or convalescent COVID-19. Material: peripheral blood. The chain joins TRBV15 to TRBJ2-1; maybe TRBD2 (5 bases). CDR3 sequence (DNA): TGTGCCACCAGCAGAGGTGGAGGAGTTAATGGAAATGAGCAGTTCTTC. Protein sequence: CATSRGGGVNGNEQFF.